This is a list of T cell receptor beta chains from one sample in a study of T-cell reconstitution after alpha-beta-depleted transplantation in children. TCRdb called the PCR reads again in MiXCR, with one record for every CDR3 protein. The sample holds roughly 300,000 distinct CDR3 sequences, 11% seen once. The sample here was peripheral blood, taken 180 days after TCRalphabeta/CD19-depleted stem cell transplant. These receptors originate from a male patient aged 2-15 years who had a stem cell transplant for chronic granulomatous disease, so the T cells may come from the graft donor. Both conserved end residues are part of each CDR3. The D gene is left open where the match is weak. A clone size is listed for some rows: how often the clone was seen (once, few, many), or a class if it is expanded.

clone_size	v_call	j_call	d_call	cdr3_nt	cdr3_aa
many	TRBV6-2/TRBV6-3	TRBJ1-3	TRBD1	TGTGCCAGCAATCTACAGGGGACCGCTGGAAACACCATATATTTT	CASNLQGTAGNTIYF
many	TRBV7-6	TRBJ1-4	TRBD1	TGTGCCAGCAGCTCGGCCGGGACAGGTGAAAAACTGTTTTTT	CASSSAGTGEKLFF
many	TRBV7-3	TRBJ2-2	TRBD1	TGTGCCAGCAGCCCAATCAGGGGGCCTGGCACCGGGGAGCTGTTTTTT	CASSPIRGPGTGELFF
many	TRBV7-2	TRBJ2-6	.	TGTGCCAGCAGCTTCAGGGAAGGCTCTGGGGCCAACGTCCTGACTTTC	CASSFREGSGANVLTF
many	TRBV5-1	TRBJ2-7	TRBD2	TGCGCCAGCAGCTTGGGGAAAACTAGCGGGAACTACGAGCAGTACTTC	CASSLGKTSGNYEQYF
many	TRBV9	TRBJ2-2	.	TGTGCCAGCAGCGGTGGGGTCGGGGAGCTGTTTTTT	CASSGGVGELFF
.	TRBV7-8	TRBJ2-1	.	TGTGCCAGCAGCTTATCCTTCAGCTCCTACAATGAGCAGTTCTTC	CASSLSFSSYNEQFF
many	TRBV6-5	TRBJ2-7	.	TGTGCCAGCAGCCGACAGGCCTCCTACGAGCAGTACTTC	CASSRQASYEQYF
many	TRBV5-1	TRBJ2-3	.	TGCGCCAGCAGCTTGATGGTGGGACTCACAGATACGCAGTATTTT	CASSLMVGLTDTQYF
many	TRBV27	TRBJ2-7	TRBD2	TGTGCCAGCTCCGGACTAGCGGGAATGTCCTACGAGCAGTACTTC	CASSGLAGMSYEQYF
many	TRBV5-4	TRBJ2-5	.	TGTGCCAGCAGTTTCTCGGAGACCCAGTACTTC	CASSFSETQYF
few	TRBV7-2	TRBJ1-5	TRBD1	TGTGCCAGCAGCCCTACAGGGGGCTTTGGGCAGCCCCAGCATTTT	CASSPTGGFGQPQHF
.	TRBV7-2	TRBJ2-2	.	TGTGCCAGCAGCTTGAGACTAACCCTTTACACCGGGGAGCTGTTTTTT	CASSLRLTLYTGELFF
.	TRBV20-1	TRBJ2-3	TRBD2	TGCAGTGCTAGCGGGACTAGCGGGAGGAGGACAGATACGCAGTATTTT	CSASGTSGRRTDTQYF
.	TRBV28	TRBJ2-3	TRBD2	TGTGCCAGCAGCCTGGGGCTCCGGGTATTCACCACGGGGGGGACAGATACGCAGTATTTT	CASSLGLRVFTTGGTDTQYF
many	TRBV7-2	TRBJ1-2	.	TGTGCCAGCAGCTTAGTGAGTGTAGGGGCGAACTATGGCTACACCTTC	CASSLVSVGANYGYTF
many	TRBV5-1	TRBJ2-7	TRBD2	TGCGCCAGCAGCTTTGACGGCGGGAGGCGCGAGCAGTACTTC	CASSFDGGRREQYF
many	TRBV20-1	TRBJ1-1	.	TGCAGTGCTAGAGATGCTCCGGTTATGAACACTGAAGCTTTCTTT	CSARDAPVMNTEAFF
many	TRBV6-4	TRBJ2-1	TRBD2	TGTGCCAGCAGTAAACTAGCGGGAGGGCGAGATGAGCAGTTCTTC	CASSKLAGGRDEQFF
many	TRBV29-1	TRBJ2-2	.	TGCAGCGTTGATTCCGGGGGCGTGACCGGGGAGCTGTTTTTT	CSVDSGGVTGELFF
many	TRBV20-1	TRBJ2-5	.	TGCAGTGCTAGAGATCCGGGATACCAAGAGACCCAGTACTTC	CSARDPGYQETQYF
many	TRBV7-6	TRBJ2-7	TRBD1	TGTGCCAGCAGCCTTGGACAGGGCGGCGAGCAGTACTTC	CASSLGQGGEQYF
many	TRBV6-1	TRBJ1-1	TRBD1	TGTGCCAGCACCCGAAGACAGGGCGGGAACACTGAAGCTTTCTTT	CASTRRQGGNTEAFF
many	TRBV7-2	TRBJ2-2	TRBD2	TGTGCCAGCAGCTTAGTTCCTAGCGGGTACACCGGGGAGCTGTTTTTT	CASSLVPSGYTGELFF
many	TRBV12-3/TRBV12-4	TRBJ2-2	.	TGTGCCAGCAGTTACGGACTACCGGGCACCGGGGAGCTGTTTTTT	CASSYGLPGTGELFF